Presented here are 14 T cell receptor beta chains from one specimen sequenced in a study of beta chain features in type 1 diabetes. Points from the study as a whole: When Type 1 diabetes patients were examined, their TCRB CDR3s proved moderately but significantly shorter in all four CD4+ subsets.

TCRB transcripts that were expressed got sequenced, as all of the isolated RNA had been reverse transcribed. Assay: immunoSEQ multiplex PCR; the TCRdb copy retains only in-frame clones and omits some. The sample holds 600,000 to 750,000 clones, roughly 12% seen once. No antigen has been identified for these receptors. The sequencing input was naive CD4+ T cells from blood. The source is a man aged 25-45 years with type 1 diabetes.

The V call is TRBV5-4, the J call TRBJ1-4, with 7 positions matching TRBD1. Germline V gene lookup returns CDR1 SGHNT and CDR2 YYREEE (reference sequence). V was pared by 0 bases and J by 0 bases, with 2 bases of the junction left unmatched. The CDR3 is made up of 16 amino acids. Here the CDR3 reads CASSLDRGSTNEKLFF. Here the CDR3 DNA reads TGTGCCAGCAGCTTGGACAGGGGATCAACTAATGAAAAACTGTTTTTT. Together with reference TRBV5-4 and TRBJ1-4, the CDR3 gives the full variable domain: ETGVTQSPTHLIKTRGQQVTLRCSSQSGHNTVSWYQQALGQGPQFIFQYYREEENGRGNFPPRFSGLQFPNYSSELNVNALELDDSALYLCASSLDRGSTNEKLFFGSGTQLSVL.

The rearrangement uses TRBV6-5 and TRBJ2-3; TRBD2 matches 8 bases. Losses at the gene ends were 6 bases for V and 6 bases for J; bases not matched to a gene: 5. This CDR3 is 13 amino acids long. Germline V lookup: CDR1 MNHEY, CDR2 SVGAGI. The chain's CDR3 is CASRMTSVDTQYF. DNA of the CDR3: TGTGCCAGCAGGATGACTAGCGTGGATACGCAGTATTTT.

The V call is TRBV2, the J call TRBJ2-7, with no clear D. CDR3 length: 13 amino acids. With 4 bases removed from V and 3 bases from J, the gap between germline ends came to 10 bases. Per germline, CDR1 SNHLY and CDR2 FYNNEI. Here the CDR3 DNA reads TGTGCCAGCAGTGTGGAGACGGACTACGAGCAGTACTTC. It yields the protein CASSVETDYEQYF. The full variable domain, completed using reference TRBV2 and TRBJ2-7, is EPEVTQTPSHQVTQMGQEVILRCVPISNHLYFYWYRQILGQKVEFLVSFYNNEISEKSEIFDDQFSVERPDGSNFTLKIRSTKLEDSAMYFCASSVETDYEQYFGPGTRLTVT.

As concerns this clone: Within the sample, other DNA sequences also encode this same CDR3. The genes are TRBV11-2 and TRBJ2-3; D gene uncertain. The V end was cut by 1 base, the J end by 1 base, with 3 bases between. The CDR3 sequence is 13 residues long. Germline CDR1 is SGHAT and CDR2 is FQNNGV. The CDR3 loop reads CASSLAGTDTQYF. The CDR3 DNA reads as TGTGCCAGCAGCTTAGCTGGCACAGATACGCAGTATTTT.

This clone was seen a few times. This chain uses TRBV6-1 with TRBJ1-1; the D is unclear. The germline gives CDR1 MNHNS, CDR2 SASEGT. The CDR3 consists of 14 residues. V was shortened by 1 base and J by 3 bases, with 9 bases between the two germline ends. The CDR3 bases are TGTGCCAGCAGTGAAGGCGAGGGTTACACTGAAGCTTTCTTT. Translated, it gives CASSEGEGYTEAFF.

The chain recombines TRBV5-4 with TRBJ2-7; D may be TRBD1 (6 bases). V was cut by 4 bases and J by 0 bases, with 17 bases left in between. The CDR3 is 16 residues long. Germline loops: CDR1 SGHNT, CDR2 YYREEE (reference sequence). The CDR3 reads CASSPGVARDSYEQYF. CDR3 nucleotides: TGTGCCAGCAGCCCAGGGGTGGCCAGGGACTCCTACGAGCAGTACTTC.

This clone has more than one count but fewer than ten. This sequence joins TRBV4-1 and TRBJ1-6, with 7 bases aligning to TRBD1. Germline loops: CDR1 MGHRA, CDR2 YSYEKL. V lost 1 base, J lost 17 bases, and 14 bases stayed unmatched. The CDR3 contains 15 residues. The CDR3 is CASSQVWQGEIAIHF. CDR3 nucleotides: TGCGCCAGCAGCCAAGTTTGGCAGGGGGAAATAGCGATCCACTTT.

This clone was recorded a few times. The chain uses TRBV29-1 and TRBJ2-1, with 8 nucleotides matching TRBD2. The CDR3 sequence is 16 residues long. With V trimmed by 7 bases and J by 1 base, 12 bases remained unmatched. Per germline, CDR1 SQVTM and CDR2 ANQGSEA. This CDR3 reads CSATPGGPGSYNEQFF. CDR3 nucleotides: TGCAGCGCCACACCGGGGGGGCCAGGATCCTACAATGAGCAGTTCTTC.

This clone was counted a few times. CDR3 nucleotides: TGCGCCAGCAGCCAGGACCTAACGGTACTCAGCTCCTACGAGCAGTACTTC. It is translated as CASSQDLTVLSSYEQYF. This sequence joins TRBV4-3 and TRBJ2-7; D remains unclear. Germline assignment: CDR1 LGHNA and CDR2 YSLEER. There are 17 residues in the CDR3. V was trimmed by 3 bases and J by 0 bases, leaving 18 bases between them.

This clone turned up a few times. The chain carries TRBV5-1 and TRBJ2-3; 7 bases map to TRBD1. Germline V gene sequence: CDR1 SGHRS, CDR2 YFSETQ. Trimming removed 4 bases from V and 2 bases from J; junction bases left unmatched: 7. The CDR3 length is 15 residues. The CDR3 spells CASSAEQGHTDTQYF. CDR3 coding DNA: TGCGCCAGCAGCGCGGAACAGGGGCACACAGATACGCAGTATTTT.

This clone was detected many times. V is TRBV4-2 and J is TRBJ2-3, with D maybe TRBD2 (6 bases). The CDR3 has 15 amino acids. Trimming removed 4 bases at V and 8 bases at J, with 19 bases between. Germline CDR1 LGHNA, CDR2 YNFKEQ. CDR3 residues: CASSRTGTLQGTQYF. The CDR3 DNA sequence: TGTGCCAGCAGCCGAACCGGGACTCTGCAGGGTACGCAGTATTTT.

This clone was found a few times. The rearrangement links TRBV7-2 to TRBJ2-7; TRBD1 is a possible D gene (5 bases). The V gene's germline CDR1 is SGHTA and CDR2 FQGNSA. The CDR3 length is 14 residues. Trimming removed 1 base at V and 3 bases at J, with 10 bases between. For the CDR3, the DNA is TGTGCCAGCAGCTTAGGGGTTGACAGCTACGAGCAGTACTTC. It codes for CASSLGVDSYEQYF. The full variable domain, with the rest looked up from reference TRBV7-2 and TRBJ2-7, is GAGVSQSPSNKVTEKGKDVELRCDPISGHTALYWYRQSLGQGLEFLIYFQGNSAPDKSGLPSDRFSAERTGGSVSTLTIQRTQQEDSAVYLCASSLGVDSYEQYFGPGTRLTVT.

The rearrangement uses TRBV5-1 and TRBJ2-2; D may be TRBD1 (6 bases). The V gene's germline CDR1 is SGHRS and CDR2 YFSETQ. V lost 0 bases and J lost 1, with 13 bases in between. The CDR3 contains 17 residues. The CDR3 region is CASSLDPGQLNTGELFF. The CDR3 coding sequence is TGCGCCAGCAGCTTGGACCCCGGACAGCTGAACACCGGGGAGCTGTTTTTT.

The rearrangement joins TRBV7-9 to TRBJ1-4, with TRBD1 matching over 9 bases. V shed 7 bases and J 7 bases; nucleotides not matched to a gene: 10. The V gene's germline CDR1 is SEHNR and CDR2 FQNEAQ (reference sequence). CDR3 length: 15 residues. CDR3 nucleotide sequence: TGTGCCAGCACCACCGGGAAACAGGGGGCTGAAAAACTGTTTTTT. Translation: CASTTGKQGAEKLFF.